This T cell receptor (beta chain) comes out of a study of blood T cell repertoires in COVID-19. V was clipped by 2 bases and J by 3 bases, with 11 bases between them. This CDR3 region has 16 residues. Germline lookup yields CDR1 LNHDA and CDR2 SQIVND (reference sequence). This clone was counted a single time. Sequencing used immunoSEQ multiplex PCR; TCRdb keeps in-frame clones, though not all of them. The sample lists under 300,000 clones; nearly 90% were seen once. The receptor comes from a woman in her twenties or thirties with acute or convalescent COVID-19. V gene TRBV19 combines with J gene TRBJ1-6; D call uncertain. The sample comprised peripheral blood. CDR3 amino acids: CASSIRSQNYNSPLHF. As DNA, the CDR3 is TGTGCCAGTAGTATAAGGAGCCAGAACTATAATTCACCCCTCCACTTT.